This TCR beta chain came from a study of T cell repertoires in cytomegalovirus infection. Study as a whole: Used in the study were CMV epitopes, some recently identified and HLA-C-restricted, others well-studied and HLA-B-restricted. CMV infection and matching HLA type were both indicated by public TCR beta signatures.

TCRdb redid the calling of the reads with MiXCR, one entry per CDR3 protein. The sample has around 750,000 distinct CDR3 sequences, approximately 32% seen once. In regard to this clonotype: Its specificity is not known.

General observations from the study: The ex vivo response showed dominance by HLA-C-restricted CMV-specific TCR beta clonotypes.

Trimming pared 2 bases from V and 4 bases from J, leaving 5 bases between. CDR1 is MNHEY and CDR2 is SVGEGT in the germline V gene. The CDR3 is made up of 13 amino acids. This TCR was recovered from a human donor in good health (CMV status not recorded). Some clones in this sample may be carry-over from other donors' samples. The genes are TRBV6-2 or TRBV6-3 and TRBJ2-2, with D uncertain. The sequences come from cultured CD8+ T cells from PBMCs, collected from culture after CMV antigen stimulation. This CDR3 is CASSYDPTGELFF. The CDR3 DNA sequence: TGTGCCAGCAGTTACGATCCCACCGGGGAGCTGTTTTTT.